This entry features one TCR beta chain sequence. Its antigen remains unidentified. Base qualities are not recorded, but no much larger clone differs from it by a single base. Collaborating institutions collected whole blood in K2EDTA tubes following their own protocols. For TCRbeta analysis, collaborator samples were shipped as frozen whole blood, as isolated PBMCs, or as DNA extracted from either sample type. The record originates from a study of blood T cell repertoires in COVID-19 (dated by TCRdb to 2018 to 2020). With respect to the entire study: Samples from collaborators originated in the United States, Italy and Spain and spanned both the acute and convalescent phases of COVID-19. The material from the prospective study consisted of cDNA or gDNA derived from T cells, B-cell-depleted T cells, or PBMCs. Subjects who had been exposed to COVID-19, were actively infected with it, or had recovered from it provided the deeply sampled blood TCRbeta repertoires that made up the dataset. The repertoires were made available in a free public database intended to serve as a resource for research on the immune response to SARS-CoV-2. The samples were drawn from two sources: the first 160 participants of the ongoing ImmuneRACE study, and some 1,300 subjects contributed by 6 global collaborators. A de-identified subject ID, COVID-19 status, age in years and sex were almost always included in the sample metadata. HLA class I and class II types, where available, came from metadata supplied by the sample provider rather than from assay-based typing. The paper's findings and limits, for the study overall: The quantity of clinical and demographic metadata differed by source and by participant and was supplied without curation.

The immunoSEQ Assay, a bias-controlled multiplex PCR, was used to amplify TCRbeta CDR3 regions from genomic DNA. Under the source paper's analysis protocol: The number of nucleated cells in each sample was estimated by amplification of reference gene primers within the assay. To quantify the absolute abundance of each unique TCRbeta CDR3 rearrangement, sequence reads were collapsed and filtered. For each sample, productive Simpson clonality was calculated by taking the square root of Simpson's diversity index across productive rearrangements. The table was pulled from immuneACCESS by TCRdb, which kept in-frame rearrangements only. Such tables lose some clones; where checked, under half of the loss comes from unresolved V genes, and the rest has no known cause. V, J and clone size are those of that table, while D and trimming were read from the DNA. The sample table holds around 30,000 clones, of which around 92% were seen once. The ten biggest clones cover 0.5% to 0.7% of the sample.

Looking up the germline V gene yields CDR1 SQVTM and CDR2 ANQGSEA. V has 7 bases trimmed and J has 2 bases trimmed; junction bases matching no gene number 10. Including the terminal cysteine and phenylalanine, the CDR3 comprises 14 residues. Just the 42-base CDR3 DNA is kept, in frame starting at base 1. The chain joins TRBV29-1 to TRBJ2-7; the central 8 bases match TRBD1. Sequencing was carried out using peripheral blood. This clonotype was obtained from a woman between 35 and 50 years old with active or convalescent COVID-19. The CDR3 corresponds to CSAGPTGVPYEQYF. The nucleotide sequence is TGCAGCGCCGGGCCGACAGGGGTTCCCTACGAGCAGTACTTC.